A selection of T cell receptor beta chains follows, all from one sample in a study of CD8+ T cells in alopecia areata. The data were produced by immunoSEQ multiplex PCR, yet TCRdb's version contains in-frame clones alone and is incomplete. The profile covers roughly 200,000 clones, with 50% to 60% appearing a single time and approximately 3.4% taken by the ten largest. The sample in question was CD4+ T cells sorted from blood, obtained at week 4, from a patient treated with tofacitinib. The receptors stem from a human donor with alopecia areata. CDR3s include the opening cysteine and the closing phenylalanine or tryptophan. Fields, in order: CDR3 DNA, CDR3 protein, clone size, D gene, J gene, V gene. The D gene is left open where the match is weak. The size of a clone is reported for some rows only, either as once, few or many, or as a class for expanded clones.

TGCGCCAGCAGGTATCGGGTTGCTAATGAAAAACTGTTTTTT,CASRYRVANEKLFF,NA,NA,TRBJ1-4,TRBV5-1
TGTGCCTGGAGTTTAGGACGAAGAGATAACTATGGCTACACCTTC,CAWSLGRRDNYGYTF,NA,NA,TRBJ1-2,TRBV30
TGCAGCGTTTCGGGTCTGAACACTGAAGCTTTCTTT,CSVSGLNTEAFF,NA,NA,TRBJ1-1,TRBV29-1
TGCCAGGGCGGGGAGAACACCGGGGAGCTGTTTTTT,CQGGENTGELFF,NA,NA,TRBJ2-2,TRBV29-1
TGTGCCAGCAGCGCAATGACAGGGCTGCTCGGCTACACCTTC,CASSAMTGLLGYTF,NA,TRBD1,TRBJ1-2,TRBV9
TGTGCCAGCAGTTTTACGTTGGTTCAAGGACTAGCGGGATCCTCCTACGAGCAGTACTTC,CASSFTLVQGLAGSSYEQYF,NA,TRBD2,TRBJ2-7,TRBV27
TGTGCCAGCAGAGTACAGGGGTCTGGTGAAAAACTGTTTTTT,CASRVQGSGEKLFF,NA,TRBD1,TRBJ1-4,TRBV6-1
TGTGCCAGCCGCGGGGCCCCGGGGGAGACCCAGTACTTC,CASRGAPGETQYF,NA,NA,TRBJ2-5,TRBV2
TGTGCCAGCAGCCTGCCAGGCACCGGGGAGCTGTTTTTT,CASSLPGTGELFF,NA,NA,TRBJ2-2,TRBV7-2
TGTGCCTGGAGCGGGGACTTTCGGGAGCAGTACTTC,CAWSGDFREQYF,NA,NA,TRBJ2-7,TRBV30
TGTGCCAGCAGCATCTCAGGGCCCGAGACCCAGTACTTC,CASSISGPETQYF,NA,NA,TRBJ2-5,TRBV5-4
TGTGCCAGCAGCTTAGGCGGACAGGGGTCCGGGGAGACCCAGTACTTC,CASSLGGQGSGETQYF,few,TRBD1,TRBJ2-5,TRBV7-2
TGTGCCAGTAGTCCCTTAACAGGGGTTAGTAATGAGCAGTTCTTC,CASSPLTGVSNEQFF,few,TRBD1,TRBJ2-1,TRBV19
TGTGCCAGCAGTTACAGGGCCAGCTATGGCTACACCTTC,CASSYRASYGYTF,few,NA,TRBJ1-2,TRBV6-5
TGTGCCTCCGGGGTCGGCCTAGCGGGGGATGAGCAGTTCTTC,CASGVGLAGDEQFF,NA,TRBD2,TRBJ2-1,TRBV11-2
TGCAGCGTGACCGGGACAGGGGTATCCTACGAGCAGTACTTC,CSVTGTGVSYEQYF,NA,TRBD1,TRBJ2-7,TRBV29-1
TGTGCCAGCAGGAGGGAGTACACTGAAGCTTTCTTT,CASRREYTEAFF,NA,NA,TRBJ1-1,TRBV6-5
TGCGCCAGCAGTCAAACCCCACTAGTGGGGCCAATGCCGGGACGCACAGATACGCAGTATTTT,CASSQTPLVGPMPGRTDTQYF,few,NA,TRBJ2-3,TRBV23-1
TGCGCCAGCAGCTCAGCCCCAGGGAACACTGAAGCTTTCTTT,CASSSAPGNTEAFF,few,NA,TRBJ1-1,TRBV5-1
TGCGCCAGCAGCTCGAGGGGGGGAACCTACGAGCAGTACTTC,CASSSRGGTYEQYF,NA,NA,TRBJ2-7,TRBV5-1
TGTGCCAGTAGTACCGGACAGTACACCGGGGAGCTGTTTTTT,CASSTGQYTGELFF,NA,NA,TRBJ2-2,TRBV19
TGTGCCAGCAGCCCAACCGGGACAGGGCTTCATGAAAAACTGTTTTTT,CASSPTGTGLHEKLFF,NA,TRBD1,TRBJ1-4,TRBV7-9
TGTGCCAGCAGCGGCGGGGGGCGCGAAAAACTGTTTTTT,CASSGGGREKLFF,once,NA,TRBJ1-4,TRBV11-2
TGTGCCAGCAGCGGACTAGCAGGGTCAACCGGGGAGCTGTTTTTT,CASSGLAGSTGELFF,few,TRBD2,TRBJ2-2,TRBV2
TGCGCCAGCAGCTTGGAGGGGACAGGGGACACTGAAGCTTTCTTT,CASSLEGTGDTEAFF,few,TRBD1,TRBJ1-1,TRBV5-1
TGTGCCATCAGTGGTTCGACGGCCGCCAACGAGCAGTACTTC,CAISGSTAANEQYF,few,NA,TRBJ2-7,TRBV10-3
TGTGCCAGCAGTCCCCTCGGTCAGGGGGGAACTGAAGCTTTCTTT,CASSPLGQGGTEAFF,NA,TRBD1,TRBJ1-1,TRBV25-1
TGTGCCAGCAGCTTTACAGGGGCTGGGGCCAACGTCCTGACTTTC,CASSFTGAGANVLTF,NA,TRBD1,TRBJ2-6,TRBV5-5
TGTGCCAGCAGGGCGCTAGCGGCCCAAGAGACCCAGTACTTC,CASRALAAQETQYF,NA,TRBD2,TRBJ2-5,TRBV2
TGTGCCAGCAGCTTGGGGACAGGTTACAATGAGCAGTTCTTC,CASSLGTGYNEQFF,NA,TRBD1,TRBJ2-1,TRBV5-6
TGTGCCAGTAGTATAGTTGTGAGGCAAAATGAAGCTTTCTTT,CASSIVVRQNEAFF,NA,NA,TRBJ1-1,TRBV19
TGCAGCGTTGCGAGGACAGGGGTAGGCGGAGATACGCAGTATTTT,CSVARTGVGGDTQYF,few,TRBD1,TRBJ2-3,TRBV29-1
TGTGCCAGCAGCGTTGAAGGACAGGGACGTGAGACCCAGTACTTC,CASSVEGQGRETQYF,NA,TRBD1,TRBJ2-5,TRBV2
TGCAGCGTTGACATCGGTATAGCCCGGAACTATGGCTACACCTTC,CSVDIGIARNYGYTF,NA,NA,TRBJ1-2,TRBV29-1
TGTGCCAGCAGCTTGGGCCGGGGGGGCCGGACCGGGGAGCTGTTTTTT,CASSLGRGGRTGELFF,NA,TRBD2,TRBJ2-2,TRBV7-8
TGTGCCAGCGGACGACGGGGCAACGAGCAGTACTTC,CASGRRGNEQYF,NA,NA,TRBJ2-7,TRBV6-5
TGTGCCTGGAGCATAGGGGGGGCCGGGTACATTCAGTACTTC,CAWSIGGAGYIQYF,NA,NA,TRBJ2-4,TRBV30
TGTGCCAGCAGCTTGACTTATTACGAGCAGTACTTC,CASSLTYYEQYF,NA,NA,TRBJ2-7,TRBV7-2
TGCGCCAGCAGCATGCCTACAGGACAATCCGCCAAAAACATTCAGTACTTC,CASSMPTGQSAKNIQYF,NA,NA,TRBJ2-4,TRBV5-1
TGCGCCAGCAGCATACAGGGCTCAGGGCAGCCCCAGCATTTT,CASSIQGSGQPQHF,once,NA,TRBJ1-5,TRBV5-1
TGTGCCAGCAGTTTAAACACAGGGGTGGGGGGACAGCCCCAGCATTTT,CASSLNTGVGGQPQHF,NA,TRBD1,TRBJ1-5,TRBV28
TGTGCCAGCAGGAAGACAGGGGGCGAGACCCAGTACTTC,CASRKTGGETQYF,NA,TRBD1,TRBJ2-5,TRBV2
TGTGCCAGCAGCTTAGGTATCCCTAGGGCGAGGAATTCACCCCTCCACTTT,CASSLGIPRARNSPLHF,few,NA,TRBJ1-6,TRBV13
TGTGCCAGCAGTTTTGGCAGACAAGAGACCCAGTACTTC,CASSFGRQETQYF,few,NA,TRBJ2-5,TRBV27
TGTGCCATCAGTGAGTCGGCAGCTACGCAGTATTTT,CAISESAATQYF,NA,NA,TRBJ2-3,TRBV10-3
TGTGCCAGCAGCCAGACAGGGGCGAACACCGGGGAGCTGTTTTTT,CASSQTGANTGELFF,NA,TRBD1,TRBJ2-2,TRBV28
TGCAGTGCTAGAGGTGACAGCGGCTACACCTTC,CSARGDSGYTF,few,NA,TRBJ1-2,TRBV20-1
TGTGCCAGCAGCATAAGAGGTGATACGCAGTATTTT,CASSIRGDTQYF,NA,NA,TRBJ2-3,TRBV7-2
TGTGCCAGCAGTTTTTCGTCTAGCGAGATCTACGAGCAGTACTTC,CASSFSSSEIYEQYF,few,NA,TRBJ2-7,TRBV28
TGTGCCTGGAGTCGTGGCGGACAGGGCGGCACTGAAGCTTTCTTT,CAWSRGGQGGTEAFF,NA,TRBD1,TRBJ1-1,TRBV30
TGTGCCAGCGGATCCCTGGCGGGGGGCGCCGGGGAGCTGTTTTTT,CASGSLAGGAGELFF,few,TRBD2,TRBJ2-2,TRBV11-2
TGTGCCAGCAGCTTAGGGGCGCTAGCGGGGGGTGACAATGAGCAGTTCTTC,CASSLGALAGGDNEQFF,NA,TRBD2,TRBJ2-1,TRBV7-2
TGCAGCGTTGGCGGGGGGTTAGATGGCTACACCTTC,CSVGGGLDGYTF,NA,NA,TRBJ1-2,TRBV29-1
TGTGCCAGCGGCGGACAGAGGACAGATACGCAGTATTTT,CASGGQRTDTQYF,NA,NA,TRBJ2-3,TRBV2
TGTGCCTGGAGTACCGGGACTACCCCCCCGGTAGGTGAGCAGTTCTTC,CAWSTGTTPPVGEQFF,NA,TRBD2,TRBJ2-1,TRBV30
TGTGCCAGCAGTTTCGCTGGGAGGGACACCGGGGAGCTGTTTTTT,CASSFAGRDTGELFF,few,TRBD2,TRBJ2-2,TRBV28